This T cell receptor beta chain appears in the sequencing data of a study of cytomegalovirus exposure and HLA in healthy donors. V was trimmed by 0 bases and J by 5 bases, leaving 18 bases between them. This CDR3 spans 16 amino acids. Germline loops: CDR1 SGHRS, CDR2 YFSETQ. Primers for the PCR totalled 60 Vbeta and 13 Jbeta. Repertoires were generated with immunoSEQ multiplex PCR, while TCRdb's copy carries only in-frame clones and drops some. The sample includes about 87,000 clones, 74% of them seen just once. Material: PBMCs. The chain joins TRBV5-1 to TRBJ2-7; a weak D match, TRBD2 (6 bases). The origin of this receptor is a man younger than 40 in good health and CMV-seropositive. The CDR3 here is CASSLAGGMVADEQYF. CDR3 in DNA: TGCGCCAGCAGCTTGGCCGGAGGGATGGTGGCGGACGAGCAGTACTTC.